These T cell receptor beta chains were read from a single sample in a study of blood T cell repertoires in COVID-19. Profiled with immunoSEQ multiplex PCR; TCRdb holds only in-frame clones, not every one. The sample consists of fewer than 65,000 clones, roughly 79% of them appearing once. What was sequenced was peripheral blood. These receptors originate from a man aged 55 to 70 with acute or convalescent COVID-19. The CDR3 runs from the conserved cysteine through the conserved F or W. D genes are given only for firm matches. Size is stated for part of the rows, as once, few or many counts, or as a class when the clone is expanded.

>TRBV5-1|-|TRBJ1-1|once
TGCGCCAGCAGACCCGGGTCGAACACTGAAGCTTTCTTT
CASRPGSNTEAFF
>TRBV5-4|-|TRBJ1-2|-
TGTGCCAGCAGCTTGGACAGCAAAAACTATGGCTACACCTTC
CASSLDSKNYGYTF
>TRBV7-9|TRBD1|TRBJ2-5|-
TGTGCCAGCAGCGGCGACAGGGGGCTACAGACCCAGTACTTC
CASSGDRGLQTQYF
>TRBV5-4|-|TRBJ2-2|once
TGTGTCAGTAGACAGAACACCGGGGAGCTGTTTTTT
CVSRQNTGELFF
>TRBV7-8|TRBD1|TRBJ1-2|-
TGTGCCAGCAGCGTACGCACAGGGGCGGCTAACTATGGCTACACCTTC
CASSVRTGAANYGYTF
>TRBV11-2|-|TRBJ1-1|-
TGTGCCAGCATCCAAATGGGGCAGCTGAACACTGAAGCTTTCTTT
CASIQMGQLNTEAFF
>TRBV7-2|-|TRBJ2-5|-
TGTGCCAGCAGCCGCCCGGGGTGGGGAGAGACCCAGTACTTC
CASSRPGWGETQYF
>TRBV29-1|TRBD2|TRBJ2-1|-
TGCAGCGCTGGAGGGACTAGCGGGGGGGCCGATGAGCAGTTCTTC
CSAGGTSGGADEQFF
>TRBV7-2|TRBD2|TRBJ2-1|-
TGTGCCAGCAGCTTAGCGTCTAGCGGGGGGCATGAGCAGTTCTTC
CASSLASSGGHEQFF
>TRBV2|-|TRBJ1-5|-
TGTGCCAGCAGGGCAGGGATAGGGTCCAGTCAGCCCCAGCATTTT
CASRAGIGSSQPQHF
>TRBV7-2|-|TRBJ2-3|-
TGTGCCAGCAGCTCTTGGACAGTCAGGGGGGTCACAGATACGCAGTATTTT
CASSSWTVRGVTDTQYF
>TRBV28|TRBD1|TRBJ2-7|-
TGTGCCAGCAGAGGGGCAGGGGGCTCCTACGAGCAGTACTTC
CASRGAGGSYEQYF
>TRBV27|-|TRBJ2-3|-
TGTGCCAGCAGTTTAAAGGGGGGGCCGATAACGCAGTATTTT
CASSLKGGPITQYF
>TRBV29-1|-|TRBJ1-2|-
TGCAGCGTTGTTCCTCTCTACTCTGACAGGGGCTACACCTTC
CSVVPLYSDRGYTF
>TRBV6-5|-|TRBJ1-1|-
TGTGCCAGCAGTTACGGTGCGGACAAGGGGACTGAAGCTTTCTTT
CASSYGADKGTEAFF
>TRBV29-1|-|TRBJ1-2|-
TGCAGCGCAAGGGGGGGCCCCGGCGGCTACACCTTC
CSARGGPGGYTF
>TRBV7-9|TRBD1|TRBJ2-7|-
TGTGCCAGCAGCTTTAGCCGGGACAGGGCGATGGAGCAGTACTTC
CASSFSRDRAMEQYF
>TRBV27|-|TRBJ1-5|-
TGTGCCAGCAGTACAAACAGGGATCAGCCCCAGCATTTT
CASSTNRDQPQHF
>TRBV4-2|TRBD2|TRBJ2-5|-
TGTGCCAGCAGCCCGGGGGCTAGCGGGGGGCCGGAGACCCAGTACTTC
CASSPGASGGPETQYF
>TRBV2|TRBD1|TRBJ1-5|-
TGTGCCAGCACCGGGACAGGGTCCGGACAGCCCCAGCATTTT
CASTGTGSGQPQHF
>TRBV27|TRBD1|TRBJ1-6|-
TGTGCCAGCAGACCGGGACAGGGTAATTCACCCCTCCACTTT
CASRPGQGNSPLHF
>TRBV4-1|-|TRBJ2-2|-
TGCGCCAGCAGTTTCCGGGGGTCCGGGGAGCTGTTTTTT
CASSFRGSGELFF
>TRBV9|-|TRBJ1-2|-
TGTGCCAGCAGCGTAGCGACTGCTAACTATGGCTACACCTTC
CASSVATANYGYTF
>TRBV10-3|TRBD1|TRBJ1-2|-
TGTGCCATCAGTGAGCCCGAGGAACAGGGGAAAGGCTACACCTTC
CAISEPEEQGKGYTF
>TRBV28|-|TRBJ1-5|-
TGTGCCACCACCACGGTGAATCAGCCCCAGCATTTT
CATTTVNQPQHF
>TRBV7-2|-|TRBJ1-1|-
TGTGCCAGCAGCCCGGGAGGAAGACTGAACACTGAAGCTTTCTTT
CASSPGGRLNTEAFF
>TRBV28|-|TRBJ1-2|-
TGTGCCAGCAGCACAACCTATGGCTACACCTTC
CASSTTYGYTF
>TRBV2|-|TRBJ2-4|-
TGTGCCAGCAGTGACAGGGTGGGCAAAAACATTCAGTACTTC
CASSDRVGKNIQYF
>TRBV5-4|-|TRBJ2-7|many
TGTGCCAGCAGCTTCGATGGTGGGGCATACGAGCAGTACTTC
CASSFDGGAYEQYF
>TRBV28|-|TRBJ1-4|once
TGTGCCAGCAGTTTATCCGTTCCCGCAACTAATGAAAAACTGTTTTTT
CASSLSVPATNEKLFF
>TRBV6-5|-|TRBJ2-7|-
TGTGCCAGCAGGCCCAGGGTTTTCCTCTCCTACGAGCAGTACTTC
CASRPRVFLSYEQYF
>TRBV5-1|TRBD1|TRBJ2-5|-
TGCGCCAGCAGTTCGCTCGGGACAGGGGGGGAGACCCAGTACTTC
CASSSLGTGGETQYF
>TRBV7-9|-|TRBJ1-1|-
TGTGCCAGCAGCCCACCCCCGGGTCTAGATGGAGCTTTCTTT
CASSPPPGLDGAFF
>TRBV6-5|TRBD1|TRBJ1-1|-
TGTGCCAGCAGCCGGGACAGGAGTAAGAACACTGAAGCTTTCTTT
CASSRDRSKNTEAFF
>TRBV2|-|TRBJ1-2|-
TGTGCCAGCAGTCCCCGGGAAACCTTC
CASSPRETF
>TRBV19|TRBD2|TRBJ2-1|once
TGTGCCAGTAGTACCAACAGACTAGCGGGGGGAAATGAGCAGTTCTTC
CASSTNRLAGGNEQFF
>TRBV24-1|TRBD1|TRBJ1-2|-
TGTGCCACCAGTGAAAGTGGAAGGGGGCAGGTTGGCTACACCTTC
CATSESGRGQVGYTF
>TRBV6-6|-|TRBJ1-1|-
TGTGCCAGCAGTTATACTAGCATGAACACTGAAGCTTTCTTT
CASSYTSMNTEAFF
>TRBV6-1|TRBD2|TRBJ2-1|-
TGTGCCAGCAGTGACCGAACACTAGCGGGGAAGTTCTTC
CASSDRTLAGKFF
>TRBV7-3|-|TRBJ1-1|-
TGTGCCAGCAGCCCCGCACAGAACACTGAAGCTTTCTTT
CASSPAQNTEAFF
>TRBV28|-|TRBJ1-2|-
TGTGCCAGCGCCGGGAGTTTCTATGGCTACACCTTC
CASAGSFYGYTF
>TRBV11-2|-|TRBJ2-2|-
TGTGCCAGCAGCCTAAATTCGGCGGCCGGGGAGCTGTTTTTT
CASSLNSAAGELFF
>TRBV27|TRBD1|TRBJ2-7|-
TGTGCCAGCAGTTCGACAGGGGACGAGCAGTACTTC
CASSSTGDEQYF
>TRBV19|TRBD1|TRBJ1-1|-
TGTGCCAGTAGTGTAACAGGGGAAACTGAAGCTTTCTTT
CASSVTGETEAFF
>TRBV29-1|-|TRBJ2-1|-
TGCAGCGTTGAAGACATCGGGTTGGGCTCCTACAATGAGCAGTTCTTC
CSVEDIGLGSYNEQFF
>TRBV7-2|-|TRBJ2-3|few
TGTGCCAGCAGCTTATATACAGATACGCAGTATTTT
CASSLYTDTQYF
>TRBV11-2|-|TRBJ2-1|-
TGTGCCAGCAGCTCTGGACAGCACATAGCCCTCAATGAGCAGTTCTTC
CASSSGQHIALNEQFF
>TRBV6-5|TRBD1|TRBJ1-2|-
TGTGCCAGCAGCGCTGGGACAGGGGTAGGCTACACCTTC
CASSAGTGVGYTF
>TRBV18|-|TRBJ1-1|-
TGTGCCAGCTCCCCGGGAGGTTCGAGCACTGAAGCTTTCTTT
CASSPGGSSTEAFF